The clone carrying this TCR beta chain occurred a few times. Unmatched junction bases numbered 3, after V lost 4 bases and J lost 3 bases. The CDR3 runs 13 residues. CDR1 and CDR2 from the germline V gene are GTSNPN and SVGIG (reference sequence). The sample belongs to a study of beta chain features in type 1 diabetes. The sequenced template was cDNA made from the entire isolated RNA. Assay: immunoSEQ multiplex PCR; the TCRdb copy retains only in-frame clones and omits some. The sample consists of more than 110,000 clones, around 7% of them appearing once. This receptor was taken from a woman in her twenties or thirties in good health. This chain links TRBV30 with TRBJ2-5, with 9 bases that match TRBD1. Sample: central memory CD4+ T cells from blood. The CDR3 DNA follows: TGTGCCTGGACTAGGACAGGGGAAGAGACCCAGTACTTC. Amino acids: CAWTRTGEETQYF.